These 13 T cell receptor beta chains came from one sample sequenced in a study of beta chain features in type 1 diabetes (dated by TCRdb to about 2018). Library construction relied on the immunoSEQ multiplex PCR assay. The entire isolated RNA was reverse transcribed using the High Capacity cDNA Reverse Transcription Kit, and thus expressed TCRB transcripts were sequenced. The table was pulled from immuneACCESS by TCRdb, which kept in-frame rearrangements only. Such tables lose some clones; where checked, under half of the loss comes from unresolved V genes, and the rest has no known cause. In all, the sample holds hundreds of thousands of clones, and roughly a sixth of those were seen once. 0.02% to 0.025% of the sample is in the top ten clones. The sample taken for sequencing was naive CD4+ T cells from blood. The sample's cell subset or site label, decoded: true naive CD4+ T cells. These TCRs come from a woman aged 18 to 35 in good health.

The V and J genes are TRBV7-2 and TRBJ2-3, with TRBD1 matching over 10 bases. Germline assignment: CDR1 SGHTA and CDR2 FQGNSA. The CDR3 has 16 residues. V lost 1 base to trimming and J lost 2 bases; unmatched junction nucleotides: 3. Here the CDR3 reads CASSLGGQGNTDTQYF. CDR3 coding DNA: TGTGCCAGCAGCTTAGGGGGACAGGGGAACACAGATACGCAGTATTTT.

V is TRBV25-1 and J is TRBJ1-5; D is ambiguous. Germline-derived CDR1 and CDR2 are MGHDK and SYGVNS. This CDR3 is 13 amino acids long. Deletions cut 3 bases from V and 7 bases from J, with 10 bases between. CDR3 DNA: TGTGCCAGCAGTGAGTTGTTCGGGCAGCCCCAGCATTTT. It specifies CASSELFGQPQHF. Looking up the rest from reference TRBV25-1 and TRBJ1-5 gives the full variable domain: EADIYQTPRYLVIGTGKKITLECSQTMGHDKMYWYQQDPGMELHLIHYSYGVNSTEKGDLSSESTVSRIRTEHFPLTLESARPSHTSQYLCASSELFGQPQHFGDGTRLSIL.

The CDR3 region is CATSRGTGAGYTF. The CDR3 DNA is TGTGCCACCAGCAGAGGGACAGGGGCTGGCTACACCTTC. This chain links TRBV15 with TRBJ1-2, with TRBD1 identical over 9 bases. CDR3 length equals 13 residues. Germline CDR1 LNHNV, CDR2 YYDKDF (reference sequence). The V gene end was trimmed by 1 base and the J gene end by 7 bases; junction bases not matched to a gene: 1. The variable domain in full, with the rest retrieved from reference TRBV15 and TRBJ1-2, is DAMVIQNPRYQVTQFGKPVTLSCSQTLNHNVMYWYQQKSSQAPKLLFHYYDKDFNNEADTPDNFQSRRPNTSFCFLDIRSPGLGDTAMYLCATSRGTGAGYTFGSGTRLTVV.

This clone has only a few counts. J is TRBJ1-2 and V is TRBV2; weak D call: TRBD1 (5 bases). The CDR3 is 14 amino acids. V lost 3 bases and J 2 bases, leaving 10 bases between the germline ends. Per the germline V gene, CDR1 is SNHLY and CDR2 is FYNNEI. CDR3 region: CASSDQGQNYGYTF. CDR3 sequence (DNA): TGTGCCAGCAGTGATCAGGGTCAGAACTATGGCTACACCTTC.

A remark on this clone: One end of the junction fails to match germline, which may point to a read error. CDR3 region: CASSSHRDSGLAGAGELFF. The DNA for the CDR3 is TGTGCTAGCAGCTCTCATCGCGACTCGGGACTAGCGGGAGCCGGGGAGCTGTTTTTT. This chain joins TRBV7-7 and TRBJ2-2; 14 nucleotides agree with TRBD2. CDR3 length: 19 residues. Germline V gene data show CDR1 as SSHAT and CDR2 as FNYEAQ (reference sequence).

V is TRBV9 and J is TRBJ2-1; D gene unclear. Germline V gene data show CDR1 as SGDLS and CDR2 as YYNGEE. CDR3 size: 15 residues. Trimming shortened V by 0 bases and J by 6 bases, and 13 bases separated the two germline ends. The CDR3 here is CASSVALFQSNEQFF. The CDR3 DNA reads TGTGCCAGCAGCGTAGCTCTGTTCCAGTCCAATGAGCAGTTCTTC. The full variable domain, rest sourced from reference TRBV9 and TRBJ2-1, is DSGVTQTPKHLITATGQRVTLRCSPRSGDLSVYWYQQSLDQGLQFLIQYYNGEERAKGNILERFSAQQFPDLHSELNLSSLELGDSALYFCASSVALFQSNEQFFGPGTRLTVL.

The J gene is TRBJ2-5, the V gene TRBV28; 10 nucleotides agree with TRBD2. This CDR3 has 14 amino acids. Looked up from germline, CDR1 is MDHEN and CDR2 is SYDVKM. V lost 7 bases to trimming and J lost 6 bases; unmatched junction nucleotides: 8. For the CDR3, the DNA is TGTGCCAGCACTCCCGATACTAGCGGGAAGACCCAGTACTTC. Its translation is CASTPDTSGKTQYF.

This clone was seen more than once but under ten times. The J gene is TRBJ2-7, the V gene TRBV18; TRBD1 matches at 8 bases. Losses at the gene ends were 3 bases for V and 6 bases for J; bases not matched to a gene: 4. Looked up from germline, CDR1 is KGHSH and CDR2 is LQKENI. This CDR3 has 13 residues. The CDR3 loop reads CASSPSDRVEQYF. For the CDR3, the DNA is TGTGCCAGCTCACCGTCGGACAGGGTCGAGCAGTACTTC.

There are many counts of this clone. The rearrangement joins TRBV10-3 to TRBJ2-2; D gene unclear. Between the trimmed V and J ends, which lost 5 bases and 4 bases, there was a span of 2 bases. The CDR3 runs 11 residues. In germline, CDR1 is ENHRY, CDR2 SYGVKD. CDR3 nucleotide sequence: TGTGCCATCAGTAGCACCGGGGAGCTGTTTTTT. Its translation is CAISSTGELFF.

The genes are TRBV28 and TRBJ2-2, with no clear D. CDR3 length equals 13 residues. Looked up from germline, CDR1 is MDHEN and CDR2 is SYDVKM. Deletions cut 1 base from V and 4 bases from J, with 4 bases between. CDR3 region: CASSLYRTGELFF. The CDR3 DNA sequence: TGTGCCAGCAGTTTATACCGCACCGGGGAGCTGTTTTTT.

The V and J genes are TRBV20-1 and TRBJ2-7; no clear D gene. The CDR3 is 11 amino acids. V gave up 5 bases and J gave up 3 bases, with 8 bases separating them. CDR1 is DFQATT, CDR2 SNEGSKA, per germline (reference sequence). CDR3 nucleotides: TGCAGTGCTGCTAGGAACTACGAGCAGTACTTC. Translating gives CSAARNYEQYF.

The rearrangement links TRBV27 to TRBJ1-3; D is perhaps TRBD1 (5 bases). From germline, CDR1 is MNHEY and CDR2 SMNVEV (reference sequence). This CDR3 is 14 amino acids long. V lost 2 bases and J 3 bases, leaving 8 bases between the germline ends. CDR3 DNA: TGTGCCAGCAGTTTAACAGGACTTGGAAACACCATATATTTT. This codes for CASSLTGLGNTIYF.

This clone was detected only a few times. The V gene is TRBV19, the J gene TRBJ1-2, with 7 bases aligning to TRBD1. CDR1 and CDR2 from the germline V gene are LNHDA and SQIVND (reference sequence). CDR3 size: 16 residues. V was clipped by 6 bases and J by 5 bases; unmatched bases: 15. CDR3: CASRPSNLGTAYGYTF. DNA for the CDR3: TGTGCCAGTAGGCCGTCGAACCTCGGGACAGCTTATGGCTACACCTTC.